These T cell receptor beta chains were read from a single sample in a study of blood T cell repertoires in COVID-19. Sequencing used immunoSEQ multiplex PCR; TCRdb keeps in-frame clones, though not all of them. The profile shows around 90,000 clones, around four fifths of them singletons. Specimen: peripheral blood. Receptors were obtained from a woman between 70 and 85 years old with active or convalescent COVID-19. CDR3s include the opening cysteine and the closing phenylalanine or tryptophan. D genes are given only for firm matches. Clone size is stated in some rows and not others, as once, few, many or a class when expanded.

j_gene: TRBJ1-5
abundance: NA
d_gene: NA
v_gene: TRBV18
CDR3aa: CASSPSGDQPQHF
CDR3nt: TGTGCCAGCTCACCTTCGGGGGATCAGCCCCAGCATTTT

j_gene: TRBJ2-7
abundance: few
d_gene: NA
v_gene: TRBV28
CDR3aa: CASCGQGLEQYF
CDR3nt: TGTGCCAGCTGTGGTCAGGGTCTCGAGCAGTACTTC

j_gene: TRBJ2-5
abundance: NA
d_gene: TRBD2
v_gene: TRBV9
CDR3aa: CASSVISGGAQTQYF
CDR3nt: TGTGCCAGCAGCGTAATAAGCGGGGGGGCGCAGACCCAGTACTTC

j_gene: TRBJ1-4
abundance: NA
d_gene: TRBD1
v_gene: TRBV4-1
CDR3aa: CASSQEAWDRVATNEKLFF
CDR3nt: TGCGCCAGCAGCCAAGAAGCGTGGGACAGGGTCGCAACTAATGAAAAACTGTTTTTT

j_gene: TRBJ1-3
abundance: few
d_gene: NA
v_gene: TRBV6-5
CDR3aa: CASTGGNTIYF
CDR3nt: TGTGCCAGCACCGGGGGAAACACCATATATTTT

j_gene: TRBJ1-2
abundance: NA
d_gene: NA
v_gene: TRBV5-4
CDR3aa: CASSLTANVGYTF
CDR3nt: TGTGCCAGCAGCTTGACAGCAAACGTTGGCTACACCTTC

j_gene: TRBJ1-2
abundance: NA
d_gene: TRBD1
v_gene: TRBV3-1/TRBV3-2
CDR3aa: CASSGDRAVYTF
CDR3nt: TGTGCCAGCAGCGGGGACAGGGCGGTCTACACCTTC

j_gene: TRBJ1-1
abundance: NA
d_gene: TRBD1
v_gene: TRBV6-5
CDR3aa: CASTGQGMDTEAFF
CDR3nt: TGTGCCAGCACGGGACAGGGGATGGACACTGAAGCTTTCTTT

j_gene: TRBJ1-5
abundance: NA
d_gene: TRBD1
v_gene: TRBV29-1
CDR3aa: CSVGQGSNQPQHF
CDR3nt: TGCAGCGTAGGACAGGGGTCCAATCAGCCCCAGCATTTT

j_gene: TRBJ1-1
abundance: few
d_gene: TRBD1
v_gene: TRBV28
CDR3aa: CASSSTGGLVNTEAFF
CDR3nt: TGTGCCAGCAGTTCAACAGGGGGCTTAGTGAACACTGAAGCTTTCTTT

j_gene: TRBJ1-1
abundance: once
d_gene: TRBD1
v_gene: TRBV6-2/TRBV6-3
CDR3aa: CASSYQGALTEAFF
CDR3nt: TGTGCCAGCAGTTACCAGGGGGCACTTACTGAAGCTTTCTTT

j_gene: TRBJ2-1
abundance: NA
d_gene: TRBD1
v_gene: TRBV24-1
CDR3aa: CATSDLPGQGSYNEQFF
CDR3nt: TGTGCCACCAGTGATTTGCCGGGACAGGGATCCTACAATGAGCAGTTCTTC

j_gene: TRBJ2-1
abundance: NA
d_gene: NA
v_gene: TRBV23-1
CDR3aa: CASSQSLVPYNEQFF
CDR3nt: TGCGCCAGCAGTCAATCGTTAGTCCCCTACAATGAGCAGTTCTTC

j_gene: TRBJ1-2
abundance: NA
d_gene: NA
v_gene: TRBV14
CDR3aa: CASSQEQIYGYTF
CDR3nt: TGTGCCAGCAGCCAAGAACAGATCTATGGCTACACCTTC

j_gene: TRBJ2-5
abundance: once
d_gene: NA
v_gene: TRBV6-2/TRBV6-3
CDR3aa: CASSYGLALGETQYF
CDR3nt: TGTGCCAGCAGTTACGGGCTAGCTCTTGGAGAGACCCAGTACTTC

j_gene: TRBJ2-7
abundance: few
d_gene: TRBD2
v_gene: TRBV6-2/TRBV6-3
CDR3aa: CASSFKGLLAVSYEQYF
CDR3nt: TGTGCCAGCAGTTTCAAGGGCCTACTAGCGGTCTCCTACGAGCAGTACTTC

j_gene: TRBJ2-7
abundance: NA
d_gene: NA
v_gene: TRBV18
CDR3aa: CASSPSQESYEQYF
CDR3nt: TGTGCCAGCTCACCAAGTCAGGAATCCTACGAGCAGTACTTC

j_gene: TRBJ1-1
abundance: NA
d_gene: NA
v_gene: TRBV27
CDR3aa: CASSSLLGQSSKAAFF
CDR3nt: TGTGCCAGCAGTTCCCTCCTGGGACAATCTTCCAAGGCAGCTTTCTTT

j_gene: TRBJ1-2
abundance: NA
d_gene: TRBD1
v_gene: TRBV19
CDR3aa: CASSVDRAYGYTF
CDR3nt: TGTGCCAGTAGTGTCGACAGGGCCTATGGCTACACCTTC

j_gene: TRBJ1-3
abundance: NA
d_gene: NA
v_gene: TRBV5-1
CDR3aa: CASSPETAGGNTIYF
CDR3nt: TGCGCCAGCAGCCCGGAGACCGCCGGGGGAAACACCATATATTTT

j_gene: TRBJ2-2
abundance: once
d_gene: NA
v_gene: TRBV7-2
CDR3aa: CASGARHPGELFF
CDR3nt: TGTGCCAGCGGTGCCCGACATCCCGGGGAGCTGTTTTTT

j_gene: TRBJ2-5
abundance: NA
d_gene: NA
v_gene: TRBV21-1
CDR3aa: CASSRGLSWEETQYF
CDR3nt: TGTGCCAGCAGCAGGGGGCTTAGCTGGGAAGAGACCCAGTACTTC

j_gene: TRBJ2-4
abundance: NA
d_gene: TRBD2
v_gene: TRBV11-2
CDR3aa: CASSLVRGGLSGNIQYF
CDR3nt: TGTGCCAGCAGCTTAGTGCGGGGGGGCCTTTCGGGAAACATTCAGTACTTC

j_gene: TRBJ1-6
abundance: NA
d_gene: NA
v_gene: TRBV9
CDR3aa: CASSVGAELYNSPLHF
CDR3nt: TGTGCCAGCAGCGTGGGGGCGGAACTCTATAATTCACCCCTCCACTTT

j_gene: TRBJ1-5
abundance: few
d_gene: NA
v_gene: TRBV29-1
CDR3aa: CSAPPGRVGSNQPQHF
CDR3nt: TGCAGCGCTCCCCCCGGCAGGGTTGGATCCAATCAGCCCCAGCATTTT

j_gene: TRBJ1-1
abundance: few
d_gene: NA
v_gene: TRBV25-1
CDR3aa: CASSDPRAGDTEAFF
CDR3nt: TGTGCCAGCAGTGATCCTAGAGCAGGGGACACTGAAGCTTTCTTT

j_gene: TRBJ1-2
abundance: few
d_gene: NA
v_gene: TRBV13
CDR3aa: CASSKRGWAGYTF
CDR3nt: TGTGCCAGCAGCAAAAGGGGGTGGGCTGGCTACACCTTC

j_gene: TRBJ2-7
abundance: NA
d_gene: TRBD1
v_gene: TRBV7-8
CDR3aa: CASSLAPGQGFEQYF
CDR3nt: TGTGCCAGCAGCTTGGCCCCGGGACAGGGTTTCGAGCAGTACTTC

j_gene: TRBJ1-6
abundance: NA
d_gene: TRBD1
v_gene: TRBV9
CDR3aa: CASSAHPTGTNSPLHF
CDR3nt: TGTGCCAGCAGCGCTCACCCGACAGGGACTAATTCACCCCTCCACTTT

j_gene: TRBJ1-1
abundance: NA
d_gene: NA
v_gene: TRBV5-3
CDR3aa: CARSFRGNTEAFF
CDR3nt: TGTGCCAGAAGCTTCCGAGGGAACACTGAAGCTTTCTTT

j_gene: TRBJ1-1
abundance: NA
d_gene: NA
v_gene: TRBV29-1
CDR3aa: CSVDGQTNTEAFF
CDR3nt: TGCAGCGTGGACGGACAGACGAACACTGAAGCTTTCTTT

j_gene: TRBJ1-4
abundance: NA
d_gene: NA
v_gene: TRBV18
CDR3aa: CASSPGEDRSGKLFF
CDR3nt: TGTGCCAGCTCACCGGGGGAGGATCGTTCAGGAAAACTGTTTTTT

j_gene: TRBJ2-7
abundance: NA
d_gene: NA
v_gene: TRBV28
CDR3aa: CASTPGGQNYEQYF
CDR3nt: TGTGCCAGCACCCCCGGGGGACAGAACTACGAGCAGTACTTC

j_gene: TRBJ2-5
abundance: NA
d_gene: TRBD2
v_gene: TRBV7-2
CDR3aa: CASSQTSGGGATQYF
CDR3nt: TGTGCCAGCAGCCAGACTAGCGGGGGGGGCGCGACCCAGTACTTC

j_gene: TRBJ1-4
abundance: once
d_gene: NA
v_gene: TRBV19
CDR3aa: CASSMWGPSEKLFF
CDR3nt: TGTGCCAGTAGTATGTGGGGGCCGAGTGAAAAACTGTTTTTT

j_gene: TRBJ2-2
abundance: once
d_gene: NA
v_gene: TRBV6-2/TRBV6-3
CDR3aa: CASSLAGPAPGELFF
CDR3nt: TGTGCCAGCAGCCTTGCGGGACCGGCCCCCGGGGAGCTGTTTTTT

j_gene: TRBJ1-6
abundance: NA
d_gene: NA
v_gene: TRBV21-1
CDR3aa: CASIRRGNSPLHF
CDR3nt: TGTGCCAGCATCCGTAGGGGAAATTCACCCCTCCACTTT

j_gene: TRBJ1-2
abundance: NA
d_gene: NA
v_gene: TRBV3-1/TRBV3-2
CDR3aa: CASSPPLGGWAGGYTF
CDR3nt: TGTGCCAGCAGCCCCCCCCTCGGGGGGTGGGCCGGCGGCTACACCTTC

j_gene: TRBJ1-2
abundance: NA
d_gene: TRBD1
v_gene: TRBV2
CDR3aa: CASNQGAEGYTF
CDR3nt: TGTGCCAGCAATCAGGGGGCGGAGGGCTACACCTTC

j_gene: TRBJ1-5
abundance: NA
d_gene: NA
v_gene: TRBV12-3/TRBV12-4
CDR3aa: CASTRQINQPQHF
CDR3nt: TGTGCCAGCACCCGACAAATTAATCAGCCCCAGCATTTT

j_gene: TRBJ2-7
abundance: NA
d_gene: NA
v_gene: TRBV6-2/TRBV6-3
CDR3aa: CASSYGGGLSSYEQYF
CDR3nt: TGTGCCAGCAGTTACGGTGGCGGACTGAGCTCCTACGAGCAGTACTTC

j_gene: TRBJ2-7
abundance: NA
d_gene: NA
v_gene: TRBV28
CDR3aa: CASSQGPSYEQYF
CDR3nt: TGTGCCAGTTCTCAGGGGCCCTCCTACGAGCAGTACTTC

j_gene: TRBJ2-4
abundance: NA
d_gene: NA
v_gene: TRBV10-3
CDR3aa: CAAGGGGQGQNIQYF
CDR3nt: TGTGCCGCTGGCGGGGGGGGACAGGGGCAAAACATTCAGTACTTC

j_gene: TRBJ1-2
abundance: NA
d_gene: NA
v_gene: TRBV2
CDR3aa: CASRQGRGGYTF
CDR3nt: TGTGCCAGCAGGCAGGGCCGAGGCGGCTACACCTTC

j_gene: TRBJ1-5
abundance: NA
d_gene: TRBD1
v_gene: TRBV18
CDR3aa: CASSPDQGAVQPQHF
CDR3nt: TGTGCCAGCTCACCAGATCAGGGGGCGGTTCAGCCCCAGCATTTT

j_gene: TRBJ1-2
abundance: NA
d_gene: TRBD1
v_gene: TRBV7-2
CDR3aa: CASSLEQGAWGYTF
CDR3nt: TGTGCCAGCAGCTTAGAACAGGGGGCATGGGGCTACACCTTC

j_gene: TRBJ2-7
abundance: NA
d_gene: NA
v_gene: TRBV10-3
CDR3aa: CAISLDREGQQYF
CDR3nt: TGTGCCATCAGTCTGGACAGGGAGGGACAGCAGTACTTC

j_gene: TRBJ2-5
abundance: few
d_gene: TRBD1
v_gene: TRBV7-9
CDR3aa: CASSSGTAKETQYF
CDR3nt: TGTGCCAGCAGCTCAGGGACAGCCAAAGAGACCCAGTACTTC

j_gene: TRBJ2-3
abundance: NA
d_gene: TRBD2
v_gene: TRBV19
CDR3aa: CASSKGLAGSTDTQYF
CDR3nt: TGTGCCAGTAGTAAGGGACTAGCGGGAAGCACAGATACGCAGTATTTT